This TCR beta chain is from a study of blood T cell repertoires in COVID-19. Study in general: Some COVID-19 samples were acute and others convalescent; all came from the United States, Italy and Spain. In each case, the material was cDNA or gDNA derived from T cells, B-cell-depleted T cells, or PBMCs.

Trimming removed 6 bases at V and 1 base at J, with 24 bases between. Per germline, CDR1 LNHDA and CDR2 SQIVND (reference sequence). The CDR3 has 18 amino acids. Authors' methods: By means of reference gene primer amplification, nucleated cell counts were estimated. Sequencing used immunoSEQ multiplex PCR; TCRdb keeps in-frame clones, though not all of them. V and J calls and clone size come straight from that table; D and trimming were deduced from the DNA. The data hold over 250,000 clones, with 85% observed a single time. The source is a human donor in a cohort sampled during active COVID-19. V usage is TRBV19 and J usage is TRBJ1-2; D gene unclear. The sample comprised peripheral blood. DNA of the CDR3: TGTGCCAGTAGAAATCCGCGAGGGAATCGGGCTGGTAACTATGGCTACACCTTC. Encoded protein: CASRNPRGNRAGNYGYTF.